Shown below are 11 T cell receptor beta chains from a single sample sequenced in a study of CD8 T cells in Susac syndrome. The authors reverse transcribed about 0.5 to 1 ug RNA with random hexamers. Each CDR3 protein is one row after TCRdb ran MiXCR on the immunoSEQ multiplex PCR reads. The table shows over 350,000 distinct CDR3 sequences, with about 85% occurring only once. The sample consisted of CD8+ T cells from PBMCs. All receptors derive from a human donor with multiple sclerosis.

The rearrangement links TRBV28 to TRBJ2-2, with no clear D. V dropped 6 bases and J dropped 0 bases, with 14 bases sitting between them. Germline CDR1 is MDHEN and CDR2 is SYDVKM. CDR3 length: 16 amino acids. This CDR3 is CASRDGPDANTGELFF. The CDR3 nucleotides are TGTGCCAGCAGGGACGGTCCTGATGCGAACACCGGGGAGCTGTTTTTT.

This chain joins TRBV5-1 and TRBJ1-1; TRBD1 matches 7 bases. This CDR3 region has 16 residues. V lost 4 bases to trimming and J lost 0 bases; unmatched junction nucleotides: 9. Germline CDR1 reads SGHRS; CDR2 reads YFSETQ. The CDR3 DNA follows: TGCGCCAGCAGCCATGAACAGGGGCTCCTGAACACTGAAGCTTTCTTT. It translates to CASSHEQGLLNTEAFF.

This chain links TRBV29-1 with TRBJ1-2; a possible D gene is TRBD1 (6 bases). CDR1 is SQVTM, CDR2 ANQGSEA, per germline. The germline V and J ends were trimmed by 7 bases and 1 base, with 13 bases remaining between them. This CDR3 has 13 residues. The CDR3 sequence is CSAGDKLNYGYTF. CDR3 nucleotide sequence: TGCAGCGCGGGGGACAAGCTTAACTATGGCTACACCTTC.

The chain couples TRBV12-3 or TRBV12-4 to TRBJ2-4; D is ambiguous. Trimming pared 6 bases from V and 0 bases from J, leaving 15 bases between. This CDR3 spans 16 amino acids. The CDR3 here is CASSPFPDIAKNIQYF. In DNA, the CDR3 is TGTGCCAGCAGCCCATTTCCAGATATAGCCAAAAACATTCAGTACTTC.

The CDR3 here is CASSVSLAGVPGANVLTF. The CDR3 nucleotides are TGTGCCAGCAGCGTGTCCCTAGCGGGAGTACCGGGGGCCAACGTCCTGACTTTC. The chain carries TRBV9 and TRBJ2-6, with 10 bases that match TRBD2. From germline, CDR1 is SGDLS and CDR2 YYNGEE. V trimming: 2 bases; J trimming: 4 bases; junction bases outside the gene matches: 9. CDR3 length: 18 amino acids. Looking up the rest from reference TRBV9 and TRBJ2-6 gives the full variable domain: DSGVTQTPKHLITATGQRVTLRCSPRSGDLSVYWYQQSLDQGLQFLIQYYNGEERAKGNILERFSAQQFPDLHSELNLSSLELGDSALYFCASSVSLAGVPGANVLTFGAGSRLTVL.

The chain employs TRBV5-1 and TRBJ1-1, with TRBD1 matching 8 bases. The germline CDR1 and CDR2 sequences are SGHRS and YFSETQ. The V gene end was trimmed by 4 bases and the J gene end by 1 base; junction bases not matched to a gene: 9. The CDR3 is 16 amino acids. The CDR3 nucleotides are TGCGCCAGCAGCCTGGACAGGGTTGGATCGAACACTGAAGCTTTCTTT. Residues: CASSLDRVGSNTEAFF.

The CDR3 DNA is TGTGCCAGCAGTCACCCGGACCTTATAACCTACGAGCAGTACTTC. Encoded protein: CASSHPDLITYEQYF. The chain links TRBV27 to TRBJ2-7; D remains unclear. The V gene lost 5 bases and the J gene lost 2 bases, with 16 bases spanning the gap. The germline V gene encodes CDR1 MNHEY and CDR2 SMNVEV (reference sequence). The CDR3 is made up of 15 amino acids.

This clonotype was seen only a few times. CDR3: CASSPALPSSYEQYF. The DNA of the CDR3 is TGTGCCAGCAGTCCTGCCTTGCCGAGCTCCTACGAGCAGTACTTC. This chain connects TRBV27 to TRBJ2-7, with D hard to call. V gave up 5 bases and J gave up 0 bases, with 14 bases separating them. Germline V gives CDR1 MNHEY, CDR2 SMNVEV (reference sequence). The CDR3 is 15 amino acids.

V usage is TRBV29-1 and J usage is TRBJ1-2; 7 positions agree with TRBD1. V was pared by 2 bases and J by 7 bases, with 7 bases of the junction left unmatched. The CDR3 has 13 residues. The germline V gene has CDR1 SQVTM and CDR2 ANQGSEA. In DNA form, the CDR3 reads TGCAGCGTTGAATTACCCGACAGGGTTGGCTACACCTTC. Protein product: CSVELPDRVGYTF.

The chain couples TRBV27 to TRBJ2-7; D is perhaps TRBD2 (6 bases). Between the trimmed V and J ends, which lost 3 bases and 5 bases, there was a span of 11 bases. The CDR3 has 13 amino acids. Germline CDR1 reads MNHEY; CDR2 reads SMNVEV (reference sequence). CDR3 region: CASSLWEADEQYF. The CDR3, as DNA: TGTGCCAGCAGTTTGTGGGAGGCTGACGAGCAGTACTTC.

The chain couples TRBV6-6 to TRBJ2-7; 11 bases map to TRBD1. J was trimmed by 2 bases and V by 7 bases; bases with no gene match: 10. CDR1 and CDR2 from the germline V gene are MNHNY and SVGAGI (reference sequence). The length of the CDR3 is 16 residues. The CDR3 coding sequence is TGTGCCAGCACCTCCACCGAGGGACAGGGGGCCTACGAGCAGTACTTC. This gives the protein CASTSTEGQGAYEQYF.